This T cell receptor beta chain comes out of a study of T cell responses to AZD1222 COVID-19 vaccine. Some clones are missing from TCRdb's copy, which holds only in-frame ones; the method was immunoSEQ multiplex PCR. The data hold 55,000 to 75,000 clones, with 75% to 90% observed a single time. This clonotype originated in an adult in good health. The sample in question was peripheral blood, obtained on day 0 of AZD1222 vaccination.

The CDR3 region has the DNA TGTGCCAGCAGGTATAGACTAGCGGAGAACGATAACACCGGGGAGCTGTTTTTT. Protein product: CASRYRLAENDNTGELFF. This sequence joins TRBV2 and TRBJ2-2; 9 bases are a match to TRBD2. Per germline, CDR1 SNHLY and CDR2 FYNNEI. The CDR3 is made up of 18 amino acids. The V segment lost 6 bases and the J segment 2 bases; nucleotides outside the gene matches: 13.